The 16 T cell receptor beta chains in this list originate from one sample, sequenced in a study of blood T cell repertoires in COVID-19. Using immunoSEQ multiplex PCR, the repertoire was profiled, and TCRdb retains in-frame clones only, with some absent. This repertoire shows roughly 75,000 clones, just under 85% found once; its top ten account for 28%. Sequenced sample: peripheral blood. These receptors originate from a man in his 70s with acute or convalescent COVID-19.

The V gene is TRBV11-2, the J gene TRBJ2-7, with no clear D. Trimming removed 5 bases at V and 2 bases at J, with 10 bases between. Germline-derived CDR1 and CDR2 are SGHAT and FQNNGV. CDR3 length: 13 residues. Here the CDR3 DNA reads TGTGCCAGCAGCAGACGCACAGCCTACGAGCAGTACTTC. Translated, it gives CASSRRTAYEQYF.

V and J are TRBV24-1 and TRBJ1-5; unclear D gene. The germline V and J ends were trimmed by 4 bases and 8 bases, with 11 bases remaining between them. The CDR3 covers 13 residues. Germline V lookup: CDR1 KGHDR, CDR2 SFDVKD. The CDR3 nucleotides read TGTGCCACCAGTGAGGCGGGTAAGGAGCCCCAGCATTTT. Translation gives CATSEAGKEPQHF.

The J gene is TRBJ2-5, the V gene TRBV5-5; weak D call: TRBD2 (6 bases). Trimming shortened V by 0 bases and J by 2 bases, and 8 bases separated the two germline ends. CDR1 is SGHKS and CDR2 is YYEKEE in the germline V gene (reference sequence). CDR3 size: 14 residues. The CDR3 reads CASSLAGGQETQYF. The CDR3 coding sequence is TGTGCCAGCAGCTTGGCTGGGGGGCAAGAGACCCAGTACTTC. The full variable domain, rest sourced from reference TRBV5-5 and TRBJ2-5, is DAGVTQSPTHLIKTRGQQVTLRCSPISGHKSVSWYQQVLGQGPQFIFQYYEKEERGRGNFPDRFSARQFPNYSSELNVNALLLGDSALYLCASSLAGGQETQYFGPGTRLLVL.

The genes are TRBV5-1 and TRBJ2-1; 8 nucleotides align to TRBD2. Trimming took 5 bases from V and 3 from J; bases not matched to a gene: 7. From germline, CDR1 is SGHRS and CDR2 YFSETQ. The CDR3 totals 15 residues. Here the CDR3 DNA reads TGCGCCAGCAGTTCAGGACTAGCAGACTACAATGAGCAGTTCTTC. This encodes CASSSGLADYNEQFF.

The CDR3 sequence is CASSPGTGSSYEQYF. The CDR3 DNA follows: TGTGCCAGCAGTCCCGGGACAGGGAGCTCCTACGAGCAGTACTTC. The V gene is TRBV6-2 or TRBV6-3, the J gene TRBJ2-7, with TRBD1 identical over 9 bases. Per germline, CDR1 MNHEY and CDR2 SVGEGT. The CDR3 totals 15 residues. The junction had 5 bases not matched to a gene; V was cut back by 5 bases and J by 0 bases.

This clone was counted only a few times. J is TRBJ2-3 and V is TRBV3-1 (or the pseudogene TRBV3-2); 11 bases match TRBD1. V dropped 5 bases and J dropped 0; count of bases not matched to a gene: 4. CDR3 size: 16 residues. The germline V gene encodes CDR1 LGHDT and CDR2 YNNKEL (reference sequence). The CDR3 protein is CASSGGTGGSTDTQYF. The CDR3 nucleotides read TGTGCCAGCAGCGGGGGGACAGGGGGTAGCACAGATACGCAGTATTTT.

The V gene is TRBV5-4, the J gene TRBJ2-3; TRBD2 matches at 7 bases. The CDR3 runs 16 residues. The V segment lost 2 bases and the J segment 2 bases; nucleotides outside the gene matches: 8. In germline, CDR1 is SGHNT, CDR2 YYREEE (reference sequence). The CDR3 nucleotides read TGTGCCAGCAGCTTCCCAACTAGCGCGATCACAGATACGCAGTATTTT. This gives the protein CASSFPTSAITDTQYF.

The chain employs TRBV30 and TRBJ2-2, with a possible D match to TRBD2 (6 bases). Trimming pared 5 bases from V and 1 base from J, leaving 14 bases between. CDR1 GTSNPN and CDR2 SVGIG come from the germline V gene (reference sequence). This CDR3 region has 15 residues. CDR3 protein: CAWAASEMNTGELFF. The CDR3 nucleotides read TGTGCCTGGGCAGCTAGCGAGATGAACACCGGGGAGCTGTTTTTT.

This sequence joins TRBV28 and TRBJ1-3; 8 bases align to TRBD1. Germline CDR1 and CDR2: MDHEN and SYDVKM. The CDR3 has 15 residues. The V and J ends lost 4 bases and 0 bases, in that order; junction bases with no gene match: 2. The CDR3 spells CASSYRGGSGNTIYF. CDR3 coding DNA: TGTGCCAGCAGTTACAGGGGGGGCTCTGGAAACACCATATATTTT.

A single count supports this clone. This rearrangement joins TRBV10-3 to TRBJ2-5, with TRBD1 identical over 8 bases. J was trimmed by 5 bases and V by 6 bases; bases with no gene match: 5. This CDR3 contains 13 residues. Germline V CDR1 and CDR2: ENHRY, SYGVKD. CDR3 loop: CAIRSQGVETQYF. CDR3 bases: TGTGCCATCAGGTCACAGGGGGTGGAGACCCAGTACTTC.

The chain links TRBV19 to TRBJ2-4; TRBD2 might be the D (5 bases). The CDR3 has 15 amino acids. Germline V gives CDR1 LNHDA, CDR2 SQIVND (reference sequence). This CDR3 reads CAVGGQEGAKNIQYF. DNA for the CDR3: TGTGCAGTCGGCGGGCAGGAAGGCGCCAAAAACATTCAGTACTTC.

The genes are TRBV28 and TRBJ2-3, with 9 bases that match TRBD1. The CDR3 runs 14 residues. With V trimmed by 5 bases and J by 4 bases, 4 bases remained unmatched. Looked up from germline, CDR1 is MDHEN and CDR2 is SYDVKM. The CDR3 DNA reads TGTGCCAGCAGTACTGGACAGGGGTCAGATACGCAGTATTTT. Its translation is CASSTGQGSDTQYF.

This clone was picked up a small number of times. The chain combines TRBV3-1 (or the pseudogene TRBV3-2) with TRBJ1-1; 9 nucleotides line up with TRBD1. The CDR3 totals 15 residues. CDR1 LGHDT and CDR2 YNNKEL come from the germline V gene (reference sequence). V gave up 3 bases and J gave up 1 base; unmatched junction bases: 3. CDR3 in DNA: TGTGCCAGCAGCCACACGACAGGGGGGAACACTGAAGCTTTCTTT. As protein: CASSHTTGGNTEAFF.

V usage is TRBV6-5 and J usage is TRBJ2-5; TRBD2 aligns across 14 bases. Germline V gene lookup returns CDR1 MNHEY and CDR2 SVGAGI. There are 15 residues in the CDR3. Trimming cost V 7 bases and J 4 bases; bases outside gene matches: 5. The CDR3 sequence: CASTRLAGGGETQYF. The CDR3 coding sequence is TGTGCCAGCACCAGACTAGCGGGAGGGGGAGAGACCCAGTACTTC.

This chain joins TRBV5-6 and TRBJ2-7, with 11 bases that match TRBD1. The trim removed 4 bases at V and 1 base at J, leaving 4 bases unmatched. The CDR3 loop spans 15 amino acids. The germline V gene has CDR1 SGHDT and CDR2 YYEEEE. The CDR3 DNA reads as TGTGCCAGCAGCCTGGGACAGGGGGGTTCCTACGAGCAGTACTTC. Encoded protein: CASSLGQGGSYEQYF.

J is TRBJ1-5 and V is TRBV7-8; TRBD1 might be the D (6 bases). This CDR3 region has 15 residues. Between the trimmed V and J ends, which lost 0 bases and 4 bases, there was a span of 10 bases. Germline lookup yields CDR1 SGHVS and CDR2 FQNEAQ. The CDR3 DNA reads TGTGCCAGCAGCTTAGCGTCGCAGGGGAATCAGCCCCAGCATTTT. It encodes CASSLASQGNQPQHF.